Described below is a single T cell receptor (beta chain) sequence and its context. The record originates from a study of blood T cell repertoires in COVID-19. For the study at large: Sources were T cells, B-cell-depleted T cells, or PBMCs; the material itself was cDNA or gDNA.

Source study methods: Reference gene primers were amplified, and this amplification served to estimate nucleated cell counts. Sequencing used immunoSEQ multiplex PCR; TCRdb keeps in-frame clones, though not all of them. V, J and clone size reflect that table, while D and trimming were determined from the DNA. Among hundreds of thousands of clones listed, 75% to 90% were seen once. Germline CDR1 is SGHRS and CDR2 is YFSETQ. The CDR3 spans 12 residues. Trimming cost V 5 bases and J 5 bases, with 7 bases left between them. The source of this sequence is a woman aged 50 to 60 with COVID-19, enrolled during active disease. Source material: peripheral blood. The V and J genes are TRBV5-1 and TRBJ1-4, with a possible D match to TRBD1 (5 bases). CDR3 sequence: CASRSGNEKLFF. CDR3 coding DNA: TGCGCCAGCAGGTCAGGGAATGAAAAACTGTTTTTT.